These 3 T cell receptor beta chains originate from one sample sequenced in a study of blood T cell repertoires in COVID-19. The protocol was immunoSEQ multiplex PCR, while the TCRdb copy is restricted to in-frame clones and leaves out a portion. Among about 260,000 clones listed, approximately 89% were seen once. Sequencing input: peripheral blood. Every receptor here comes from an older woman with COVID-19, enrolled during active disease.

The chain is built from TRBV5-1 and TRBJ1-5, with 10 bases fitting TRBD1. V lost 2 bases, J lost 2 bases, and 1 base stayed unmatched. Germline-derived CDR1 and CDR2 are SGHRS and YFSETQ. This CDR3 region has 15 residues. The DNA for the CDR3 is TGCGCCAGCAGCTTAGGACAGGGGGGCAATCAGCCCCAGCATTTT. It yields the protein CASSLGQGGNQPQHF.

This rearrangement joins TRBV11-3 to TRBJ1-4; D not resolved. This CDR3 spans 17 amino acids. Germline CDR1 and CDR2: SGHNT and YENEEA. The germline V and J ends were trimmed by 2 bases and 2 bases, with 15 bases remaining between them. DNA for the CDR3: TGTGCCAGCAGCTTAACGACTCCCGTTTCGACTAATGAAAAACTGTTTTTT. Translated, it gives CASSLTTPVSTNEKLFF.

V gene TRBV6-4 combines with J gene TRBJ1-2, with no clear D. Trimming shortened V by 8 bases and J by 5 bases, and 3 bases separated the two germline ends. Germline V gene lookup returns CDR1 MRHNA and CDR2 SNTAGT. CDR3 size: 9 residues. CDR3 residues: CASLYGYTF. DNA of the CDR3: TGTGCCAGCCTTTATGGCTACACCTTC.